This record concerns one TCR beta chain sequence. Its matching antigen is unknown. The sample comes from a study of CD4 T cells in relation to SARS-CoV-2 and coronaviruses. Here immunoSEQ multiplex PCR was the method, and the copy in TCRdb shows in-frame clones only, minus some. Found here are roughly 25,000 clones, roughly 81% of them singletons; the top ten hold around a sixth. J lost 3 bases, V lost 2 bases, and 11 bases had no gene match. The CDR3 sequence is 19 residues long. Germline V gives CDR1 SNHLY, CDR2 FYNNEI. Before the COVID-19 pandemic, during about 2010-2019, CD4+ T cells were taken from unexposed donors. CD4+ T cells were isolated from the cells after more than 8 days of culture.

The chain is built from TRBV2 and TRBJ2-1; 12 nucleotides match TRBD2. The specimen was CD4+ T cells from PBMCs, cultured in vitro. The receptor was isolated from a human donor in good health. The CDR3 sequence: CASSESSGGAPVLYNEQFF. The CDR3 DNA is TGTGCCAGCAGTGAATCTAGCGGGGGGGCCCCTGTCCTCTACAATGAGCAGTTCTTC.